The present TCR beta chain was sequenced within a study of T cell repertoires in cytomegalovirus infection. Study information: Used in the study were CMV epitopes, some recently identified and HLA-C-restricted, others well-studied and HLA-B-restricted. Matching HLA type and CMV infection were both indicated by public TCR beta signatures.

MiXCR was run by TCRdb on the reads, yielding one entry per CDR3 protein. The sample holds roughly 700,000 distinct CDR3 sequences, roughly 36% seen once. In the case of this clonotype: Antigen unknown. The junction shows a germline mismatch at one end, possibly a read error.

The CDR3 is 15 amino acids. Germline CDR1 MDHEN, CDR2 SYDVKM. Sequenced material: cultured PBMCs, taken from culture after CMV antigen stimulation. The chain uses TRBV28 and TRBJ2-1; TRBD2 aligns across 7 bases. This clonotype originated in a human donor in good health (CMV status not recorded). Some clones in this sample may be carry-over from other donors' samples. CDR3 DNA sequence: TGTACCAGCAGCACTAGCGCTAGCTCCTACAATGAGCAGTTCTTC. The encoded protein is CTSSTSASSYNEQFF.